This T cell receptor beta chain was profiled in a study of blood T cell repertoires in COVID-19 (dated by TCRdb to 2020 to 2022). Turning to the overall study: Samples covering the acute and convalescent phases of COVID-19 were provided by collaborators in the United States, Italy and Spain. The repertoires were made available in a free public database intended to serve as a resource for research on the immune response to SARS-CoV-2. Sample metadata almost always included a de-identified subject ID, COVID-19 status, age in years and sex. Where HLA class I and class II types were available, the types were taken from metadata supplied by the sample provider, not from assay-based typing. The material from the prospective study consisted of cDNA or gDNA derived from T cells, B-cell-depleted T cells, or PBMCs. Subjects who had been exposed to COVID-19, were actively infected with it, or had recovered from it provided the deeply sampled blood TCRbeta repertoires that made up the dataset. The samples were drawn from the first 160 participants of the ongoing ImmuneRACE study and from roughly 1,300 subjects provided by 6 global collaborators. Overall study outcomes, separate from this receptor: The quantity of clinical and demographic metadata differed by source and by participant and was supplied without curation.

Of note for this clone: Its antigen is currently not known. Within one base of it there is no much larger clone, and no base qualities were kept.

TCRbeta CDR3 regions were amplified from genomic DNA using the immunoSEQ Assay, a bias-controlled multiplex PCR. The paper's processing steps were these. Nucleated cell counts per sample were estimated from amplification of reference gene primers within the assay. Sequence reads were collapsed and filtered to measure the absolute abundance of every unique TCRbeta CDR3 rearrangement. For each sample, productive Simpson clonality was calculated as the square root of Simpson's diversity index across productive rearrangements. TCRdb took this table from immuneACCESS and kept in-frame rearrangements with V and J called. Such tables lack part of the clones; where checked against another copy, unresolved V genes explain under half of the gap, and the rest is unexplained. D and trimming come from the DNA, and the V and J calls and clone size come from that table. This sample holds a few hundred thousand clones; approximately 83% were observed only once. The ten largest clones add up to less than 2.5% of the sample.

Measured from the cysteine to the phenylalanine, the CDR3 is 16 residues long. CDR3 DNA only is kept here, 48 bases in frame from base 1. CDR1 and CDR2 are drawn from the germline V gene: MDHEN, SYDVKM. V sheds 1 base and J sheds 3 bases, leaving 16 bases between their ends. Participants in the prospective study were enrolled through a virtual design, were aged roughly 18 to 100 years, and lived in approximately 25 United States geographic areas. In the prospective study, participants were assigned to cohorts based on the clinical history participants reported in a screening survey and a study questionnaire. Recovered participants in ImmuneRACE Cohort 3 were defined by two consecutive negative NP/OP PCR tests, clearance by a healthcare professional, or resolution of symptoms. Mobile phlebotomists in the prospective study collected whole blood, serum and a nasopharyngeal or oropharyngeal swab from every participant. Additional blood draws and questionnaires over an approximately 2-month period could optionally be provided by prospective study participants. Blood samples from the prospective study were shipped frozen or at room temperature prior to DNA extraction.

The receptor was derived from a woman in her forties or fifties who had recovered from COVID-19. In this chain, TRBV28 is recombined with TRBJ2-7; the D gene remains uncertain. Source material: PBMCs or T cells enriched from blood (not recorded which). The DNA reads as follows: TGTGCCAGCAGTTTATCCCCTTTCGGGTCAGTCTACGAGCAGTACTTC. This translates into CASSLSPFGSVYEQYF.